Presented here are 15 T cell receptor beta chains from one specimen sequenced in a study of read filtering for tumor transcriptome and immune sequencing. The library was built from around 400 ng RNA with molecular barcoded adaptors for alpha/delta and beta/gamma chains. MiXCR was run by TCRdb on the reads, yielding one entry per CDR3 protein. The repertoire has about 10,000 distinct CDR3 sequences, approximately 15% of them found once; the top ten carry about 25%. Sequencing was performed on a population of CD138-negative cells sorted from bone marrow. The receptors were sampled from a donor aged 40 or older with multiple myeloma.

About this clonotype: It is likely a read error: a sequence one base away is far more abundant. V and J are TRBV5-8 and TRBJ2-5, with TRBD2 matching 7 bases. Germline CDR1 reads SGHTS; CDR2 reads YDEGEE. J was trimmed by 7 bases and V by 2 bases; bases with no gene match: 29. The length of the CDR3 is 21 residues. The CDR3 region is CASSLNLGGGGRYGGRGTQYF. The CDR3 DNA follows: TGTGCCAGCAGCTTAAACCTCGGAGGAGGAGGACGTTACGGGGGGAGGGGGACCCAGTACTTC.

This clonotype was detected ten times or more. The rearrangement joins TRBV20-1 to TRBJ1-1, with 7 bases matching TRBD1. Looked up from germline, CDR1 is DFQATT and CDR2 is SNEGSKA (reference sequence). Trimming took 1 base from V and 0 from J; bases not matched to a gene: 5. The CDR3 is 15 amino acids. CDR3 sequence (DNA): TGCAGTGCTAGAGCGGCAGGGGGTATGAACACTGAAGCTTTCTTT. As protein: CSARAAGGMNTEAFF.

This clonotype was picked up many times. V and J are TRBV29-1 and TRBJ2-1; 10 bases agree with TRBD1. Looked up from germline, CDR1 is SQVTM and CDR2 is ANQGSEA. This CDR3 spans 13 amino acids. V lost 5 bases to trimming and J lost 13 bases; unmatched junction nucleotides: 11. In DNA form, the CDR3 reads TGCAGCGTTTCTGAGACAGGGGGCATGTTTCAGTTCTTC. The encoded protein is CSVSETGGMFQFF.

The chain combines TRBV11-3 with TRBJ2-1; 7 nucleotides line up with TRBD1. This CDR3 has 16 residues. Germline-derived CDR1 and CDR2 are SGHNT and YENEEA. CDR3 nucleotide sequence: TGTGTCATCAGCTTAGGTGCAGGGGGCTCCTACAATGAGCAGTTCTTC. Protein product: CVISLGAGGSYNEQFF.

This clonotype was recorded many times. V usage is TRBV5-1 and J usage is TRBJ2-2, with D unresolved. CDR1 and CDR2 (germline): SGHRS, YFSETQ. CDR3 length: 15 residues. Trimming took 4 bases from V and 6 from J, leaving 16 bases between them. Written as DNA, the CDR3 is TGCGCCAGCAGCAGGAAGCCGGAGTCAGCCGGGGAGCTGTTTTTT. This gives the protein CASSRKPESAGELFF.

Many counts were recorded for this clonotype. The chain has TRBV20-1 and TRBJ1-1; D is uncertain. In germline, CDR1 is DFQATT, CDR2 SNEGSKA (reference sequence). The ends were cut back, 0 bases at V and 2 bases at J, with 13 bases in the middle. CDR3 length: 15 residues. The CDR3 loop is CSARDPAALNTEAFF. The DNA for the CDR3 is TGCAGTGCTAGAGATCCGGCAGCCCTAAACACTGAAGCTTTCTTT.

This clonotype has more than one count but fewer than ten. The junction does not match germline at one end; this may be a read error. The V gene is TRBV12-3 or TRBV12-4, the J gene TRBJ2-2; no reliable D call. The CDR3 has 13 amino acids. CDR3 amino acids: CAISLLVSGELFF. As DNA, the CDR3 is TGTGCCATCAGTTTACTTGTGAGCGGGGAGCTGTTTTTT.

This clonotype is medium-sized by share. The chain carries TRBV10-1 and TRBJ2-7; D gene ambiguous. Germline V lookup: CDR1 WNHNN, CDR2 SYGVQD (reference sequence). The V end lost 2 bases, the J end lost 3 bases, and 5 bases lay between the germline ends. The CDR3 has 12 residues. For the CDR3, the DNA is TGCGCCAGCAGTGAGACCGGCTACGAGCAGTACTTC. It encodes CASSETGYEQYF.

A remark on this clonotype: Possible read error: a much larger clone is one base away. The genes are TRBV7-9 and TRBJ2-2, with 7 bases matching TRBD1. CDR1 SEHNR and CDR2 FQNEAQ come from the germline V gene (reference sequence). This CDR3 comprises 17 residues. The chain's CDR3 is CASRPVVGTANTGELSF. CDR3 nucleotides: TGTGCCAGCAGACCTGTGGTGGGGACAGCTAACACCGGGGAGCTGTCTTTT.

This clonotype was found many times. The gene calls are TRBV20-1 and TRBJ1-5; D unclear. V was cut by 0 bases and J by 2 bases, with 14 bases left in between. The CDR3 totals 16 residues. Germline V gives CDR1 DFQATT, CDR2 SNEGSKA (reference sequence). CDR3 in DNA: TGCAGTGCTAGAGATAGTCGGGGTTTCGGCAATCAGCCCCAGCATTTT. It specifies CSARDSRGFGNQPQHF.

The table lists this clonotype with many counts. This rearrangement joins TRBV24-1 to TRBJ2-1; TRBD2 matches 9 bases. V lost 8 bases and J lost 6; bases outside the gene matches: 10. Looked up from germline, CDR1 is KGHDR and CDR2 is SFDVKD. CDR3 length equals 15 residues. This CDR3 is CATTQGTSSPNEQFF. CDR3 nucleotides: TGTGCCACCACGCAAGGGACTAGCTCTCCCAATGAGCAGTTCTTC.

Concerning this clonotype: A far bigger clonotype differs at one base, so this is likely a read error. This CDR3 fails to terminate in the conserved phenylalanine or tryptophan, so it likely reflects a read error. In DNA form, the CDR3 reads TGTGCCAGCAGCCCAGGACAGGGGGCCAACGAGCAGTACTCC. It specifies CASSPGQGANEQYS. This chain connects TRBV7-2 to TRBJ2-7; TRBD1 matches at 11 bases. The junction had 5 bases not matched to a gene; V was cut back by 5 bases and J by 5 bases. This CDR3 spans 14 amino acids. Per the germline V gene, CDR1 is SGHTA and CDR2 is FQGNSA.

Concerning this clonotype: A read error may produce the germline difference seen at one junction end. The rearrangement links TRBV28 to TRBJ1-5; 9 bases are shared with TRBD1. The CDR3 runs 15 residues. Germline CDR1 reads MDHEN; CDR2 reads SYDVKM. CDR3 coding DNA: TGTGCCGGCAGCTTAATAGGGACAGGGAATCAGCCGCAGCATTTT. This gives the protein CAGSLIGTGNQPQHF.

In its sample, this clonotype is medium-sized. The V call is TRBV7-8, the J call TRBJ2-6, with 7 positions matching TRBD1. The CDR3 runs 17 residues. Germline CDR1 and CDR2: SGHVS and FQNEAQ. V shed 4 bases, J shed 2 bases, and the junction held 8 bases outside the gene matches. The CDR3 nucleotides are TGTGCCAGCAGCTCCCCCCCGACAGGGACTGGGGCCAACGTCCTGACTTTC. Amino acid sequence: CASSSPPTGTGANVLTF.

In this sample, this clonotype turned up many times. The rearrangement joins TRBV7-9 to TRBJ2-5, with 8 bases matching TRBD2. Germline values: CDR1 SEHNR, CDR2 FQNEAQ (reference sequence). J was trimmed by 2 bases and V by 2 bases; bases with no gene match: 7. The CDR3 extends over 16 amino acids. In DNA form, the CDR3 reads TGTGCCAGCAGCTTATCGGGGGGGGCGGTACAAGAGACCCAGTACTTC. Encoded protein: CASSLSGGAVQETQYF.